Many counts were recorded for the clone carrying this T cell receptor beta chain. This specimen belongs to a study of Graves' ophthalmopathy and Graves' hyperthyroidism. The sequenced template was RNA, covering the TCR beta CDR3 region. After a first-round RT-PCR with HTBI primers, a second-round multiplex PCR was run. TCRdb called the multiplex PCR reads again in MiXCR, with one record for every CDR3 protein. The sample has roughly 350,000 distinct CDR3 sequences, 17% seen once; the top ten hold 2.4%. Aged 18 to 65, the patients with hyperthyroidism had under 2 months' duration and were newly diagnosed. The PBMCs originated from roughly 10 ml of fresh peripheral blood. V was trimmed by 2 bases and J by 8 bases, leaving 12 bases between them. The CDR3 is 13 amino acids. Germline V gene lookup returns CDR1 SNHLY and CDR2 FYNNEI.

Sequences were obtained from peripheral blood. The origin of this receptor is an adult woman with stable Graves' hyperthyroidism. The chain carries TRBV2 and TRBJ1-1; TRBD1 is a possible D gene (5 bases). The CDR3 bases are TGTGCCAGCAGTGAAACGCAGGGAATAGAAGCTTTCTTT. Encoded protein: CASSETQGIEAFF.